The clone carrying this TCR beta chain was seen only a few times. Antigen unknown. Researchers ran immunoSEQ v3.0 at survey level. Only in-frame clones appear in the TCRdb table, and some are missing; sequencing was by immunoSEQ multiplex PCR. The table includes 26,000 or so clones, roughly 93% detected once. The record originates from a study of long-term antiretroviral therapy in people with HIV. Study-level results: Older ART regimens were possibly in use when the blood was collected between about 2003 and 2017.

CDR1 and CDR2 from the germline V gene are LGHNA and YNFKEQ. Deletions cut 3 bases from V and 0 bases from J, with 4 bases between. CDR3 size: 13 residues. Treated in the United States were all of the participants with HIV. Every specimen provided about 0.95-11 million cryopreserved PBMC before DNA extraction took place. The input for sequencing was unsorted PBMCs, taken 6.2 years after starting antiretroviral therapy. The origin of this receptor is a middle-aged man with HIV. J is TRBJ2-3 and V is TRBV4-2; D uncertain. The CDR3 reads CASSQTSTDTQYF. CDR3 nucleotide sequence: TGTGCCAGCAGCCAGACAAGCACAGATACGCAGTATTTT.